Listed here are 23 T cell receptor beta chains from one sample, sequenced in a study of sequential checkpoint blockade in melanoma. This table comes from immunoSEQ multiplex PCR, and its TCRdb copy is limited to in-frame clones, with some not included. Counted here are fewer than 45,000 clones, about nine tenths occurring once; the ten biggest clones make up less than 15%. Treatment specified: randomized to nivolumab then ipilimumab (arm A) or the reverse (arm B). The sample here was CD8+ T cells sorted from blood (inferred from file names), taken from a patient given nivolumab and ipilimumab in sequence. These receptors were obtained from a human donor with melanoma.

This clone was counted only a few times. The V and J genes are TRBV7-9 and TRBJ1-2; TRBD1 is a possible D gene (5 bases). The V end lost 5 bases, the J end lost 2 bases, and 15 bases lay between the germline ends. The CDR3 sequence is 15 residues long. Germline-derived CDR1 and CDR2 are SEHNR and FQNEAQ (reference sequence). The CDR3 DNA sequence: TGTGCCAGCAGCACTTCGACAGAGATCAACTATGGCTACACCTTC. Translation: CASSTSTEINYGYTF.

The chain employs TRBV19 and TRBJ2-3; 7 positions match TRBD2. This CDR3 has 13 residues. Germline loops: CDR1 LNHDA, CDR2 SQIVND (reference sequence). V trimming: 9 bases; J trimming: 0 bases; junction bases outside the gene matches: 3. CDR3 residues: CASLAGSTDTQYF. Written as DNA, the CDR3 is TGTGCCAGCTTAGCGGGCAGCACAGATACGCAGTATTTT.

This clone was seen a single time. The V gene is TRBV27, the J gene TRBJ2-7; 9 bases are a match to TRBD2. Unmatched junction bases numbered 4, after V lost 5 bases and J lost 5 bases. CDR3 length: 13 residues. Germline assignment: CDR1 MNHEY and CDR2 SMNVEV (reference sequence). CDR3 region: CASSPGLAHEQYV. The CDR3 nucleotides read TGTGCCAGCAGTCCGGGACTAGCTCACGAGCAGTACGTC.

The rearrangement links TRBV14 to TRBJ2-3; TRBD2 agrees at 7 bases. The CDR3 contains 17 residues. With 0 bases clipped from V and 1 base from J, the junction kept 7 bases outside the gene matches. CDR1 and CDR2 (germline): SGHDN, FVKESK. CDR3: CASSQDVAGERTDTQYF. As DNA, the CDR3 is TGTGCCAGCAGCCAAGATGTTGCGGGGGAACGCACAGATACGCAGTATTTT.

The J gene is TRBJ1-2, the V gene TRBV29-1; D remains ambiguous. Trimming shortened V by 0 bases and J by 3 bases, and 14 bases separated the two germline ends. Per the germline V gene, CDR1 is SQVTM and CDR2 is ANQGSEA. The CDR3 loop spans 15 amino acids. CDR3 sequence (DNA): TGCAGCGTTGAAGAATTTTCGGGGAATGACTATGGCTACACCTTC. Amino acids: CSVEEFSGNDYGYTF.

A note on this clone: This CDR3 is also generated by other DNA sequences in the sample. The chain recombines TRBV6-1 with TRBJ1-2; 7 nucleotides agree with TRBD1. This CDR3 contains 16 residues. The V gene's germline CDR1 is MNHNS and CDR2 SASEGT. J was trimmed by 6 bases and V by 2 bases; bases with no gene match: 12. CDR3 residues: CASSEIFIPGGHGYTF. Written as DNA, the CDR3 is TGTGCCAGCAGTGAAATCTTCATACCAGGGGGTCATGGCTACACCTTC.

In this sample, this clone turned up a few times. The chain's CDR3 is CASSGVWLRVLTVGNTIYF. The CDR3 DNA is TGCGCCAGCAGTGGCGTGTGGCTCAGGGTCCTTACGGTTGGAAACACCATATATTTT. This chain connects TRBV10-1 to TRBJ1-3, with D possibly being TRBD1 (5 bases). Per the germline V gene, CDR1 is WNHNN and CDR2 is SYGVQD (reference sequence). The ends were cut back, 4 bases at V and 3 bases at J, with 25 bases in the middle. This CDR3 contains 19 residues.

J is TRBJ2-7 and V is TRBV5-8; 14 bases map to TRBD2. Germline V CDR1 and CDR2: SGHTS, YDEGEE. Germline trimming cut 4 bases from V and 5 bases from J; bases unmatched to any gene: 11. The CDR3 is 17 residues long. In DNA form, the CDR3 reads TGTGCCAGCAGCCCTAGACTAGCGGGAGGGCCTAGGGACGAGCAGTACTTC. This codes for CASSPRLAGGPRDEQYF.

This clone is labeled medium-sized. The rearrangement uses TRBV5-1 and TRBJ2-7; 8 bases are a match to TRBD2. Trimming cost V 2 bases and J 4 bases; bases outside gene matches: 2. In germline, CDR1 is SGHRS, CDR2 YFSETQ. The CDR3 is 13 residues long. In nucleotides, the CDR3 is TGCGCCAGCAGCTTCGGGACTAGGTACGAGCAGTACGTC. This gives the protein CASSFGTRYEQYV.

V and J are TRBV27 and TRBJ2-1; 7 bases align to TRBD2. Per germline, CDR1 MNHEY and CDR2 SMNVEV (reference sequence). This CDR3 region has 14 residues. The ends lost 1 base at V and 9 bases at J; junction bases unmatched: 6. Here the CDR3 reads CASSLLGLWSEQFF. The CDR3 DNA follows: TGTGCCAGCAGTTTATTGGGACTATGGAGTGAGCAGTTCTTC.

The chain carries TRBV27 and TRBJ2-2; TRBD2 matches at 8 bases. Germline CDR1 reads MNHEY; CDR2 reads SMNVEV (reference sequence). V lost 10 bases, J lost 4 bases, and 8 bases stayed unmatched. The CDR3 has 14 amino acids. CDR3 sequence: CATTGTRVTGELFF. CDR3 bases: TGTGCCACAACCGGGACTAGAGTCACCGGGGAGCTGTTTTTT.

DNA of the CDR3: TGTGCCAGCAGTCATAGCGGGAGTTACCAAGAGACCCAGTACTTC. It translates to CASSHSGSYQETQYF. The chain combines TRBV25-1 with TRBJ2-5, with TRBD2 matching over 9 bases. CDR3 length equals 15 residues. The V gene end was trimmed by 5 bases and the J gene end by 0 bases; junction bases not matched to a gene: 4. Germline V gene lookup returns CDR1 MGHDK and CDR2 SYGVNS.

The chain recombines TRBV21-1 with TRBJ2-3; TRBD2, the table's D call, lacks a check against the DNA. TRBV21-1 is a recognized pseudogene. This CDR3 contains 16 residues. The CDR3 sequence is CASSKDGNSEADTQYF. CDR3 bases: TGTGCCAGCAGCAAAGATGGGAATAGCGAGGCAGATACGCAGTATTTT.

CDR3 nucleotides: TGCGCCAGCAGCCATGGACTAGCGGGAGTCCGCACCGGGGAGCTGTTTTTT. Its translation is CASSHGLAGVRTGELFF. The chain combines TRBV4-1 with TRBJ2-2; TRBD2 matches 13 bases. J gave up 4 bases and V 3 bases, and 5 bases lay outside the gene matches. The germline gives CDR1 MGHRA, CDR2 YSYEKL. This CDR3 contains 17 residues.

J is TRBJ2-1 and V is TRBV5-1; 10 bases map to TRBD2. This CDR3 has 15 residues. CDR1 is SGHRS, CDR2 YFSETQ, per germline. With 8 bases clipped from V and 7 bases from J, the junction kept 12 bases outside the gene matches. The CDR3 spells CASTPSGRDGNEQFF. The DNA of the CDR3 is TGCGCCAGTACCCCTAGCGGGAGAGACGGAAATGAGCAGTTCTTC.

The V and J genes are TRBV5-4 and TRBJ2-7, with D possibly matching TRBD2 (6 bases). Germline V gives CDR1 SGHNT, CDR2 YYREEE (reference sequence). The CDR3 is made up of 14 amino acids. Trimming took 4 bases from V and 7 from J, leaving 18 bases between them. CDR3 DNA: TGTGCCAGCAGCCGGATGGGGGGAGGTTGGGAGCAGTACTTC. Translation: CASSRMGGGWEQYF.

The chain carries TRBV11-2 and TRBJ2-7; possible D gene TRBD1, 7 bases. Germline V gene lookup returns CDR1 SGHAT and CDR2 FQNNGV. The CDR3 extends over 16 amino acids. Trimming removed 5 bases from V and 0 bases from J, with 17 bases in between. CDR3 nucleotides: TGTGCCAGCAGCCCCGCGGGGACAGTGAGCTCCTACGAGCAGTACTTC. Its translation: CASSPAGTVSSYEQYF. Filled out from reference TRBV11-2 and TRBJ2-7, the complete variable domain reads EAGVAQSPRYKIIEKRQSVAFWCNPISGHATLYWYQQILGQGPKLLIQFQNNGVVDDSQLPKDRFSAERLKGVDSTLKIQPAKLEDSAVYLCASSPAGTVSSYEQYFGPGTRLTVT.

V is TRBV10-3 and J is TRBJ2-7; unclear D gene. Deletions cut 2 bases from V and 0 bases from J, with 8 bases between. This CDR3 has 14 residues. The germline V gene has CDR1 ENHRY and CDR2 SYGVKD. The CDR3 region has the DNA TGTGCCATCAGTGAGGGCGGCCCCTCCTACGAGCAGTACGTC. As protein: CAISEGGPSYEQYV.

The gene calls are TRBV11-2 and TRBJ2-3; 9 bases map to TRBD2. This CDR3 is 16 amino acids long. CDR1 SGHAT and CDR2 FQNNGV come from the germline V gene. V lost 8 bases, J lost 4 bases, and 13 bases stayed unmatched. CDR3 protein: CASFGSGSLSPDTQYF. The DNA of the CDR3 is TGTGCCAGCTTCGGTAGCGGGAGTTTGTCCCCAGATACGCAGTATTTT.

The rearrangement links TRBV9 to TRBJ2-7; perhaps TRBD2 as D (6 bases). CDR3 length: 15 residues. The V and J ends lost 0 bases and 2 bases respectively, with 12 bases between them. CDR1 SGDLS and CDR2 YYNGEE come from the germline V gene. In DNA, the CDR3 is TGTGCCAGCAGCGTAGCGAGTAGCGGAACCTACGAGCAGTACTTC. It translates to CASSVASSGTYEQYF.

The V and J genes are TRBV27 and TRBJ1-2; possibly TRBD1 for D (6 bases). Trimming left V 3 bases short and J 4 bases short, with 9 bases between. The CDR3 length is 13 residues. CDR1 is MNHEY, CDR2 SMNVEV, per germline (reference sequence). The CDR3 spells CASSFTGSYGYTF. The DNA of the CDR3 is TGTGCCAGCAGTTTTACAGGGAGCTATGGCTACACCTTC.

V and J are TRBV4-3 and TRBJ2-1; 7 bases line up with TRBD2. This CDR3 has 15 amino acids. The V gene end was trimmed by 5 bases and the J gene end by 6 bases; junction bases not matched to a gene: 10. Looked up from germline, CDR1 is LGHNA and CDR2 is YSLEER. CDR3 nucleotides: TGCGCCAGCAGCTTAAGCGGGGCCGGCGGCAATGAGCAGTTCTTC. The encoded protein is CASSLSGAGGNEQFF.

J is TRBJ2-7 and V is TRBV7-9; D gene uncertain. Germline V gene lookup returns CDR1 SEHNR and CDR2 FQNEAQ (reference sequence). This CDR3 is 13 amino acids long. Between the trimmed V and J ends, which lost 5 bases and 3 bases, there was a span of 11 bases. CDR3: CASSPLGIYEQYV. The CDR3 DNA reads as TGTGCCAGCAGCCCCCTGGGCATCTACGAGCAGTACGTC.